The source of this T cell receptor (beta chain) is a study of blood T cell repertoires in COVID-19. Overall study: PBMCs, B-cell-depleted T cells, or T cells provided the cDNA or gDNA that made up the material.

Per the study methods: Scientists estimated how many nucleated cells there were by amplifying reference gene primers. Sequencing was performed with immunoSEQ multiplex PCR; in TCRdb, only in-frame clones are kept and a portion is missing. V and J calls plus clone size are reproduced from that table; the DNA served to infer D and trimming. The sample lists some 320,000 clones; 90% were seen once. Self-reported history from a screening survey and questionnaire set each donor's cohort. No more than 2 weeks before study entry, exposed participants had met a case of COVID-19. CDR1 and CDR2 (germline): SGHVS, FQNEAQ. The trim removed 3 bases at V and 8 bases at J, leaving 5 bases unmatched. The CDR3 is made up of 14 amino acids.

This chain connects TRBV7-8 to TRBJ2-2; 8 bases are shared with TRBD2. Sequencing input: PBMCs or T cells enriched from blood (not recorded which). This TCR was recovered from a woman younger than 45 who had been exposed to COVID-19. CDR3 amino acids: CASSFRLARGELFF. The CDR3 DNA sequence: TGTGCCAGCAGCTTTCGACTAGCGAGAGGGGAGCTGTTTTTT.